These 5 T cell receptor beta chains were all obtained from the same sample, sequenced in a study of blood T cell repertoires in COVID-19. The repertoire was sequenced with immunoSEQ multiplex PCR; TCRdb's copy has only in-frame clones and lacks some. The sample carries about 190,000 clones, around 80% recorded once. The source material was peripheral blood. These receptors were obtained from a man over 45 who had recovered from COVID-19.

V gene TRBV11-2 combines with J gene TRBJ2-3; TRBD2 matches at 8 bases. V shed 4 bases, J shed 2 bases, and the junction held 8 bases outside the gene matches. CDR3 size: 16 residues. Germline V lookup: CDR1 SGHAT, CDR2 FQNNGV. In DNA form, the CDR3 reads TGTGCCAGCAGCTCACGGTTCGGGGGGGACACAGATACGCAGTATTTT. Encoded protein: CASSSRFGGDTDTQYF.

This chain links TRBV6-6 with TRBJ2-5, with 8 positions matching TRBD1. V shed 8 bases and J 5 bases; nucleotides not matched to a gene: 10. This CDR3 comprises 14 residues. The germline CDR1 and CDR2 sequences are MNHNY and SVGAGI (reference sequence). CDR3 amino acids: CASGSTRGHETQYF. The CDR3 region has the DNA TGTGCCAGCGGGTCCACCAGGGGGCACGAGACCCAGTACTTC.

The chain has TRBV7-8 and TRBJ2-3; 14 positions match TRBD2. In germline, CDR1 is SGHVS, CDR2 FQNEAQ. The CDR3 extends over 16 amino acids. The V and J ends lost 4 bases and 3 bases, in that order; junction bases with no gene match: 3. This CDR3 reads CASSSRLAGGTDTQYF. DNA for the CDR3: TGTGCCAGCAGCTCCAGACTAGCGGGAGGGACAGATACGCAGTATTTT.

This chain links TRBV27 with TRBJ2-1; D is possibly TRBD2 (7 bases). V was trimmed by 3 bases and J by 8 bases, leaving 17 bases between them. This CDR3 has 15 residues. Per germline, CDR1 MNHEY and CDR2 SMNVEV (reference sequence). The DNA of the CDR3 is TGTGCCAGCAGTTTCGTCAATCGGGGGGCCGATGAGCAGTTCTTC. Its translation: CASSFVNRGADEQFF.

This clone was found a few times. This chain joins TRBV12-3 or TRBV12-4 and TRBJ1-3; no clear D gene. Trimming left V 5 bases short and J 3 bases short, with 5 bases between. The CDR3 loop spans 12 amino acids. CDR3 amino acids: CASSPLGNTIYF. In DNA, the CDR3 is TGTGCCAGCAGTCCTCTTGGAAACACCATATATTTT.